These 4 T cell receptor beta chains were all obtained from the same sample, sequenced in a study of blood T cell repertoires in COVID-19. The method was immunoSEQ multiplex PCR; TCRdb's version includes in-frame clones alone and lacks a portion of them. The table lists over 100,000 clones, 84% of them singletons. The source material was peripheral blood. The source is a human donor in a cohort sampled during active COVID-19.

This clone has only a few counts. The chain employs TRBV4-1 and TRBJ1-2, with 11 bases that match TRBD1. This CDR3 spans 17 amino acids. The V and J ends lost 1 base and 7 bases, in that order; junction bases with no gene match: 11. CDR1 MGHRA and CDR2 YSYEKL come from the germline V gene. For the CDR3, the DNA is TGCGCCAGCAGCCAAGCCGGACAGGGGGCCCCGGGTCGTGGCTACACCTTC. Translated, it gives CASSQAGQGAPGRGYTF.

The rearrangement uses TRBV18 and TRBJ2-7, with 7 bases matching TRBD1. The germline V gene has CDR1 KGHSH and CDR2 LQKENI. The CDR3 totals 15 residues. The V and J ends lost 3 bases and 5 bases, in that order; junction bases with no gene match: 10. CDR3 in DNA: TGTGCCAGCTCACCGCGGACAGGTTCGAGTGACGAGCAGTACTTC. Translating it yields CASSPRTGSSDEQYF.

This clone occurred a few times. CDR3 DNA: TGTGCCAGCAGTGAGTCAGGGAATCAGCCCCAGCATTTT. This gives the protein CASSESGNQPQHF. The gene calls are TRBV6-1 and TRBJ1-5; tentatively, D is TRBD1 (5 bases). The CDR3 is 13 residues long. Germline CDR1 MNHNS, CDR2 SASEGT. V lost 3 bases and J 4 bases, leaving 7 bases between the germline ends.

The chain employs TRBV7-6 and TRBJ2-7; TRBD1 matches 8 bases. Germline V gene data show CDR1 as SGHVS and CDR2 as FNYEAQ. The ends lost 4 bases at V and 4 bases at J; junction bases unmatched: 6. CDR3 length: 14 residues. The CDR3 reads CASSSRTGWYEQYF. The CDR3 DNA is TGTGCCAGCAGCTCCCGGACAGGGTGGTACGAGCAGTACTTC. The full variable domain, completed using reference TRBV7-6 and TRBJ2-7, is GAGVSQSPRYKVTKRGQDVALRCDPISGHVSLYWYRQALGQGPEFLTYFNYEAQQDKSGLPNDRFSAERPEGSISTLTIQRTEQRDSAMYRCASSSRTGWYEQYFGPGTRLTVT.